The rows below give T cell receptor beta chains drawn from one sample of a study of cytomegalovirus exposure and HLA in healthy donors. Assay used: immunoSEQ multiplex PCR; TCRdb lists only in-frame clones, some missing. Of about 150,000 clones listed, approximately 81% are singletons. The sample comprised PBMCs. The receptors stem from a woman aged 40 to 49 in good health and CMV-seropositive. CDR3s include the opening cysteine and the closing phenylalanine or tryptophan.

V | CDR3
TRBV19 | CASSIVTSGLRGGYTF
TRBV13 | CASSQWGQGAHQPQHF
TRBV5-6 | CASSLRPGQLLGELFF
TRBV28 | CATGVANYGYTF
TRBV28 | CASTLTGDSNQPQHF
TRBV7-9 | CASSNLAGRGLTEAFF
TRBV29-1 | CSVPRGLGSTEAFF
TRBV9 | CASSRREGEQYF
TRBV7-9 | CASSLYRGQPYEQYF
TRBV6-5 | CASSYPGQGEYEQYF
TRBV7-3 | CASSLSLGGLAGGEQFF
TRBV7-9 | CASSSPGQVGEKLFF